A selection of T cell receptor beta chains follows, all from one sample in a study of T cells in narcolepsy. Produced via immunoSEQ multiplex PCR; TCRdb's table is partial and in-frame only. The sample records 20,000 to 25,000 clones, approximately 84% being singletons. The sequenced sample consisted of CD45RA- memory CD4+ T cells from PBMCs. The receptor set was obtained from a human donor with narcolepsy. Each CDR3 is given with its conserved first and last residue. The D gene is left open where the match is weak. Rows may omit the clone size; those that give it use once, few, many or a size class.

cdr3_nt: TGTGCCAGCAGCTCTTGGACTAGCGGGACAGCAGATACGCAGTATTTT
cdr3_aa: CASSSWTSGTADTQYF
j_call: TRBJ2-3
clone_size: NA
v_call: TRBV5-4
cdr3_length: 16
d_call: TRBD2

cdr3_nt: TGTGCCAGCAGTTTATCCGCGTGGAGGAACACTGAAGCTTTCTTT
cdr3_aa: CASSLSAWRNTEAFF
j_call: TRBJ1-1
clone_size: NA
v_call: TRBV27
cdr3_length: 15
d_call: NA

cdr3_nt: TGTGCCAGCAGCACATCGGGACACCTAAAACTGTTTTTT
cdr3_aa: CASSTSGHLKLFF
j_call: TRBJ1-4
clone_size: once
v_call: TRBV28
cdr3_length: 13
d_call: NA

cdr3_nt: TGTGCCAGCTCACCACTGACTAGCGGGAGTCTCCTACTCGGTGAGCAGTTCTTC
cdr3_aa: CASSPLTSGSLLLGEQFF
j_call: TRBJ2-1
clone_size: NA
v_call: TRBV18
cdr3_length: 18
d_call: TRBD2

cdr3_nt: TGTGCCAGTAGTATAGCCCCAGGGGGAAGGGACTATGGCTACACCTTC
cdr3_aa: CASSIAPGGRDYGYTF
j_call: TRBJ1-2
clone_size: NA
v_call: TRBV19
cdr3_length: 16
d_call: TRBD1

cdr3_nt: TGTGCCAGCAGTGCTACAGGAGCAACTAATGAAAAACTGTTTTTT
cdr3_aa: CASSATGATNEKLFF
j_call: TRBJ1-4
clone_size: NA
v_call: TRBV6-4
cdr3_length: 15
d_call: NA

cdr3_nt: TGTGCCAGCAGTTTACGGTGGGGCTCCTACGAGCAGTACTTC
cdr3_aa: CASSLRWGSYEQYF
j_call: TRBJ2-7
clone_size: once
v_call: TRBV28
cdr3_length: 14
d_call: NA

cdr3_nt: TGTGCCAGTAGCCACAACCCCCTGACAGCCACAGATACGCAGTATTTT
cdr3_aa: CASSHNPLTATDTQYF
j_call: TRBJ2-3
clone_size: NA
v_call: TRBV7-2
cdr3_length: 16
d_call: NA

cdr3_nt: TGTGCCAGCAGGCCAACAGGGGTCAAAAACATTCAGTACTTC
cdr3_aa: CASRPTGVKNIQYF
j_call: TRBJ2-4
clone_size: NA
v_call: TRBV28
cdr3_length: 14
d_call: TRBD1

cdr3_nt: TGTGCCAGCAGTGGGGGACAGGACTACGAGCAGTACTTC
cdr3_aa: CASSGGQDYEQYF
j_call: TRBJ2-7
clone_size: few
v_call: TRBV6-1
cdr3_length: 13
d_call: TRBD1

cdr3_nt: TGTGCCAGCAGGGCAGGGGGCAACACCGGGGAGCTGTTTTTT
cdr3_aa: CASRAGGNTGELFF
j_call: TRBJ2-2
clone_size: NA
v_call: TRBV25-1
cdr3_length: 14
d_call: TRBD1

cdr3_nt: TGTGCCAGCAGCTTATACGTCAGCACTGAAGCTTTCTTT
cdr3_aa: CASSLYVSTEAFF
j_call: TRBJ1-1
clone_size: NA
v_call: TRBV7-8
cdr3_length: 13
d_call: NA

cdr3_nt: TGCGCCAGCGGTGACTACGAGCAGTACTTC
cdr3_aa: CASGDYEQYF
j_call: TRBJ2-7
clone_size: few
v_call: TRBV10-2
cdr3_length: 10
d_call: NA

cdr3_nt: TGTGCCAGCATAACGGGGGTGGGCGGCTACACCTTC
cdr3_aa: CASITGVGGYTF
j_call: TRBJ1-2
clone_size: NA
v_call: TRBV6-1
cdr3_length: 12
d_call: NA

cdr3_nt: TGTGCCAGCTCACCACCGTCTAGTTGGGAGACCCAGTACTTC
cdr3_aa: CASSPPSSWETQYF
j_call: TRBJ2-5
clone_size: NA
v_call: TRBV18
cdr3_length: 14
d_call: NA

cdr3_nt: TGCGCCAGCAGCCGGCCGGGACAGCAGTACTATGGCTACACCTTC
cdr3_aa: CASSRPGQQYYGYTF
j_call: TRBJ1-2
clone_size: NA
v_call: TRBV4-3
cdr3_length: 15
d_call: TRBD1

cdr3_nt: TGTGCCAGGTCGGGACAGCTTAACTATGGCTACACCTTC
cdr3_aa: CARSGQLNYGYTF
j_call: TRBJ1-2
clone_size: NA
v_call: TRBV2
cdr3_length: 13
d_call: TRBD1

cdr3_nt: TGTGCCAGTACCTCCTGGGGGGTTACCGCATCTGGAAACACCATATATTTT
cdr3_aa: CASTSWGVTASGNTIYF
j_call: TRBJ1-3
clone_size: NA
v_call: TRBV19
cdr3_length: 17
d_call: NA

cdr3_nt: TGTGCCAGCAGTTACTCTGAATCGACTGGCGGCATATATTTT
cdr3_aa: CASSYSESTGGIYF
j_call: TRBJ1-3
clone_size: NA
v_call: TRBV6-6
cdr3_length: 14
d_call: NA

cdr3_nt: TGTGCCAGCAGTGAGGCCCGGTCTGGAAACATTCAGTACTTC
cdr3_aa: CASSEARSGNIQYF
j_call: TRBJ2-4
clone_size: NA
v_call: TRBV2
cdr3_length: 14
d_call: NA

cdr3_nt: TGCGCCAGCAGCAGAGCGGTGGCTACCGGGGAGCTGTTTTTT
cdr3_aa: CASSRAVATGELFF
j_call: TRBJ2-2
clone_size: NA
v_call: TRBV5-1
cdr3_length: 14
d_call: NA

cdr3_nt: TGTGCCAGCTCACCATTGCGCGCTGAAGCTTTCTTT
cdr3_aa: CASSPLRAEAFF
j_call: TRBJ1-1
clone_size: NA
v_call: TRBV18
cdr3_length: 12
d_call: NA